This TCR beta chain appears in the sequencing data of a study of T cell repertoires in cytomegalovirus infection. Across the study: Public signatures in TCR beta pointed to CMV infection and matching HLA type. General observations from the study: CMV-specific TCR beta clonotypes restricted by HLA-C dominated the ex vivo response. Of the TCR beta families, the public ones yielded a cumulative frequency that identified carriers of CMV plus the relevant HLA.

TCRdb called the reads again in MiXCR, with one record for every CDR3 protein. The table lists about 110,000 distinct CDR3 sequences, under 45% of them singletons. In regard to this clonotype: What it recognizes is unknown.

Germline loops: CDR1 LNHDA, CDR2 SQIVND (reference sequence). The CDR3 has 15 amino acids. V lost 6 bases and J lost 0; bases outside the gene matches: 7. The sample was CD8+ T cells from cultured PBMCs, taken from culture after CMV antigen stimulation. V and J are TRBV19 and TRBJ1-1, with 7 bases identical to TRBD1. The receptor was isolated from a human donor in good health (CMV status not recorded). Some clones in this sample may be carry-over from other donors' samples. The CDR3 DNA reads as TGTGCCAGTAGCACGCCGACAGGGTTGAACACTGAAGCTTTCTTT. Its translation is CASSTPTGLNTEAFF.